The rows below give T cell receptor beta chains drawn from one sample of a study of early T cells in non-severe SARS-CoV-2 infection. TCRdb called the 5' RACE reads again in MiXCR, with one record for every CDR3 protein. This table holds tens of thousands of distinct CDR3 sequences, about 10% found once. Sequencing was done on a sample of whole blood. Receptors were obtained from an adult who was a healthcare worker with PCR-confirmed SARS-CoV-2 infection or an uninfected control (not recorded which). Each CDR3 is given with its conserved first and last residue. D genes are given only for firm matches. Clone size is given for some rows only: seen once, a few or many times, or a class if the clone is expanded.

V gene	J gene	D gene	clone size	CDR3 protein	CDR3 DNA
TRBV6-1	TRBJ2-2	-	many	CASNSPRGMNTGELFF	TGTGCCAGCAATTCCCCCCGCGGGATGAACACCGGGGAGCTGTTTTTT
TRBV3-2	TRBJ2-1	-	many	CASSLISSEQGAGTYNEQFF	TGTGCCAGCAGCCTTATATCCAGTGAACAGGGGGCCGGAACCTACAATGAGCAGTTCTTC
TRBV9	TRBJ2-3	TRBD2	-	CASSVGGTSESTDTQYF	TGTGCCAGCAGCGTAGGAGGTACTAGCGAGAGCACAGATACGCAGTATTTT
TRBV5-1	TRBJ1-3	-	many	CASSLTGNSGNTIYF	TGCGCCAGCAGCTTAACGGGAAACTCTGGAAACACCATATATTTT
TRBV6-2/TRBV6-3	TRBJ1-1	-	many	CASSSGRNTEAFF	TGTGCCAGCAGTTCAGGCAGGAACACTGAAGCTTTCTTT
TRBV10-3	TRBJ2-5	TRBD2	-	CAISESLAGKETQYF	TGTGCCATCAGTGAGTCGCTAGCGGGTAAAGAGACCCAGTACTTC
TRBV6-2/TRBV6-3	TRBJ2-2	-	many	CASTDGPDHTGELFF	TGTGCCAGCACCGATGGACCCGACCACACCGGGGAGCTGTTTTTT
TRBV7-2	TRBJ2-1	-	-	CASSLGVSVTGVMVF	TGTGCCAGCAGCTTGGGTGTTTCGGTAACAGGTGTGATGGTCTTC
TRBV6-1	TRBJ2-7	-	-	CATAPRGASYEQYF	TGTGCCACCGCTCCTAGGGGGGCCTCCTACGAGCAGTACTTC
TRBV7-6	TRBJ2-2	-	few	CASSFSPSPGELFF	TGTGCCAGCAGCTTTTCCCCCTCCCCCGGGGAGCTGTTTTTT
TRBV29-1	TRBJ2-5	-	few	CSVVVAVGETQYF	TGCAGCGTTGTAGTGGCCGTAGGAGAGACCCAGTACTTC
TRBV29-1	TRBJ2-1	TRBD2	-	CSLQAGGVYNEQFF	TGCAGTTTGCAAGCGGGAGGTGTTTACAATGAGCAGTTCTTC
TRBV12-3/TRBV12-4	TRBJ1-1	-	few	CASSLAGYTEAFF	TGTGCCAGCAGTTTAGCAGGGTACACTGAAGCTTTCTTT
TRBV29-1	TRBJ1-4	-	-	CSVLRSGSGLFF	TGCAGCGTTCTTCGCTCGGGGTCAGGCCTGTTTTTT
TRBV7-9	TRBJ2-3	-	few	CASSPVAKDTQYF	TGTGCCAGCAGCCCGGTAGCTAAGGATACGCAGTATTTT
TRBV24-1	TRBJ2-1	TRBD1	many	CATSDSGQGIYNEQFF	TGTGCCACCAGTGATTCCGGACAGGGGATTTACAATGAGCAGTTCTTC
TRBV10-3	TRBJ1-1	-	many	CAITRQGDTEAFF	TGTGCCATCACCCGGCAGGGAGACACTGAAGCTTTCTTT
TRBV29-1	TRBJ1-5	TRBD1	-	CRDHRGRYQPQHF	TGCAGGGACCACAGGGGTCGGTATCAGCCCCAGCATTTT
TRBV6-2/TRBV6-3	TRBJ2-1	TRBD2	many	CASSPPLAGGFF	TGTGCCAGCAGTCCCCCCCTAGCGGGGGGATTCTTC
TRBV7-9	TRBJ1-6	TRBD1	few	CASRLDRGQNSPLHF	TGTGCCAGCAGACTCGACAGGGGGCAGAATTCACCCCTCCACTTT
TRBV7-6	TRBJ2-5	TRBD1	many	CASSLGVTGVLQETQYF	TGTGCCAGCAGCTTAGGGGTGACAGGGGTACTACAAGAGACCCAGTACTTC
TRBV28	TRBJ2-1	-	many	CASRELWVNEQFF	TGTGCCAGCAGGGAATTGTGGGTTAATGAGCAGTTCTTC
TRBV7-9	TRBJ2-1	-	few	CASSLSVRVRPYNEQFF	TGTGCCAGCAGCTTATCAGTCCGGGTCCGGCCCTACAATGAGCAGTTCTTC
TRBV12-3/TRBV12-4	TRBJ2-1	TRBD1	many	CASSFHGRTGGTEQFF	TGTGCCAGCAGTTTCCACGGGCGGACAGGTGGGACTGAGCAGTTCTTC
TRBV21-1	TRBJ2-2	-	many	CASSKLPWLAGNTGELFF	TGTGCCAGCAGCAAATTGCCTTGGCTAGCGGGAAACACCGGGGAGCTGTTTTTT
TRBV7-8	TRBJ2-3	TRBD2	many	CASSSRLAGSNTQYF	TGTGCCAGCAGCTCCCGGCTAGCGGGGTCAAATACGCAGTATTTT
TRBV20-1	TRBJ2-7	TRBD1	many	CRDRGLYEQYF	TGCAGAGACAGGGGTCTCTACGAGCAGTACTTC
TRBV20-1	TRBJ2-1	-	many	CSARMLASEQFF	TGCAGTGCTAGGATGCTAGCTAGTGAGCAGTTCTTC
TRBV27	TRBJ2-3	TRBD2	-	CASSPLAGGRADTQYF	TGTGCCAGCAGCCCACTCGCGGGGGGTCGGGCAGATACGCAGTATTTT